Listed below are T cell receptor beta chains from one sample, sequenced in a study of blood T cells in healthy people across ages. Each CDR3 protein is one row after TCRdb ran MiXCR on the 5' RACE reads. Of about a million distinct CDR3 sequences in the sample, 45% to 50% were seen once. The sequencing input was blood. These receptors came from a young man in good health. CDR3s leave out the opening cysteine and the closing phenylalanine or tryptophan. Some rows have no size entry. The others give once, few or many, or a class for an expanded clone.

v_call	clone_size	j_call	cdr3_aa
TRBV4-3	-	TRBJ2-6	ASSQVVGANVLT
TRBV25-1	-	TRBJ2-7	ASSGGHSGTRAYEQY
TRBV12-3/TRBV12-4	many	TRBJ2-1	ASSPQDRVTENEQF
TRBV20-1	-	TRBJ2-4	SAGTSGAKNIQY
TRBV10-3	few	TRBJ2-5	AISESGTQY
TRBV4-1	-	TRBJ2-3	ASRRLGGDTDTQY
TRBV12-3/TRBV12-4	-	TRBJ2-5	ASSLWGEGQETQY
TRBV6-1	-	TRBJ2-1	ASDGRVGYNEQF
TRBV6-2/TRBV6-3	-	TRBJ2-1	ASSYSRPAVSYNEQF
TRBV4-1	-	TRBJ1-2	ASSFRGQGDYGYT
TRBV3-1	few	TRBJ2-1	ASSPTGNSYNEQF
TRBV4-1	-	TRBJ2-1	ASSHGEIARGVYNEQF
TRBV28	-	TRBJ1-5	ASSLAQGILLQPQH
TRBV7-9	many	TRBJ1-1	ASSPGTAEAF
TRBV20-1	few	TRBJ2-1	SARFSGTQSYNEQF
TRBV7-8	-	TRBJ2-5	ASSLGVAGEQY
TRBV20-1	-	TRBJ1-1	SAELTGGGEAF
TRBV4-2	-	-	ASSQDSQGVYEQY
TRBV10-3	few	TRBJ2-5	AISEQRQGVQETQY
TRBV7-2	many	TRBJ2-7	ASSLASSYEQY
TRBV7-2	few	TRBJ2-7	ASSLARGAYEQY
TRBV7-2	-	TRBJ1-5	ASSPEFEPQH
TRBV3-1	once	TRBJ1-2	ASSPAIGVDGYT
TRBV7-2	-	TRBJ2-3	ASSFAGAQVTDTQY
TRBV6-6	few	TRBJ1-4	ASSAADRVVGEKLF
TRBV4-3	-	TRBJ1-4	ASSQNGQGEKLF
TRBV28	-	TRBJ1-1	ASNAPNRGWDTEAF
TRBV24-1	-	TRBJ2-1	ATSSGEGPQGEQF
TRBV7-3	-	TRBJ2-1	ASSLSQLNDNEQF
TRBV6-1	-	TRBJ2-3	ASTLGGSDTQY
TRBV3-1	-	TRBJ2-5	ASSPAAQLFQETQY
TRBV7-7	-	-	ASSRGEGYEQY
TRBV3-1	-	-	ASSQGGQGAGETQY
TRBV10-3	few	TRBJ1-1	AISELNTEAF
TRBV21-1	-	TRBJ2-1	ASSIEAGGPQNEQF
TRBV12-3/TRBV12-4	-	-	ASSSRLAGGPGYEQY
TRBV6-5	few	TRBJ2-5	ASSYGGGGTQY
TRBV24-1	-	TRBJ2-5	ATSGGPSQKQETQY
TRBV19	-	TRBJ2-1	ASSILDDPVNEQF
TRBV27	-	TRBJ2-7	ARTGGRHEQY
TRBV13	-	TRBJ1-1	ASSELGRVAEAF
TRBV15	once	TRBJ2-3	ATSRDSWTSGDTQY
TRBV5-1	few	TRBJ2-1	ASSSELNRGRGAQF
TRBV27	-	TRBJ1-2	ASRRRDSLFDGYT
TRBV7-2	-	TRBJ2-7	ASTSQDRGTSEQY